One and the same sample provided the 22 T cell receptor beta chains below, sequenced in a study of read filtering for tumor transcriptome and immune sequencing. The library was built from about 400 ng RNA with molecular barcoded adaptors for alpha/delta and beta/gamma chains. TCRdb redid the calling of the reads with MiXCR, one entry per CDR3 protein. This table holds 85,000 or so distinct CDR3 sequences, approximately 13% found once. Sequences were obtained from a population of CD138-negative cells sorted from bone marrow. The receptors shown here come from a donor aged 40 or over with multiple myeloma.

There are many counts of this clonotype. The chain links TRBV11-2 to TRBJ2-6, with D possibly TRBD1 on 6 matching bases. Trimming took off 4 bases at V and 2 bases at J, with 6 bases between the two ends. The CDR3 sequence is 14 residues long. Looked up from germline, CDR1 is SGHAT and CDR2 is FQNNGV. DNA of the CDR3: TGTGCCAGCAGCTGGGGGCCTGGGGCCAACGTCCTGACTTTC. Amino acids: CASSWGPGANVLTF.

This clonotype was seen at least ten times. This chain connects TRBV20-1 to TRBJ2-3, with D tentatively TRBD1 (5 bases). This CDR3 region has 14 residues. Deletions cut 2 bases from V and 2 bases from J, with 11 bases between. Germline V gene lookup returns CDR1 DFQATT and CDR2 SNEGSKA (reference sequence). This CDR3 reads CSARPTGYTDTQYF. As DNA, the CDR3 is TGCAGTGCTAGACCTACAGGATACACAGATACGCAGTATTTT.

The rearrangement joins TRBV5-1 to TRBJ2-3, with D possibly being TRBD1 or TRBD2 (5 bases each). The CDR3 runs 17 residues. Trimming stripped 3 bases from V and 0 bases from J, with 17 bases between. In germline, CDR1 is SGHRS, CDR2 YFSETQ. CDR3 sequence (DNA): TGCGCCAGCAGCTGGAAGTCCCGGGACCGTAGCACAGATACGCAGTATTTT. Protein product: CASSWKSRDRSTDTQYF.

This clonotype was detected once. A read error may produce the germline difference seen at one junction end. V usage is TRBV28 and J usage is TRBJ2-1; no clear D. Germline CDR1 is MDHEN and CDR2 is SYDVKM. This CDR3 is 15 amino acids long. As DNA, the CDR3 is TGTGCCAGCAGTTACGGCGCGAGCTCCTTCAATGAGCAGTTCTTC. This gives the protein CASSYGASSFNEQFF.

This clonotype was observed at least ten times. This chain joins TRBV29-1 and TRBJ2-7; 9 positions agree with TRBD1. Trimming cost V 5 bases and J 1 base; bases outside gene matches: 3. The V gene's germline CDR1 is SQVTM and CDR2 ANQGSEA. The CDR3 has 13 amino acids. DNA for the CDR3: TGCAGCGTTACCGGGACAGGGTCCTACGAGCAGTACTTC. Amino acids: CSVTGTGSYEQYF.

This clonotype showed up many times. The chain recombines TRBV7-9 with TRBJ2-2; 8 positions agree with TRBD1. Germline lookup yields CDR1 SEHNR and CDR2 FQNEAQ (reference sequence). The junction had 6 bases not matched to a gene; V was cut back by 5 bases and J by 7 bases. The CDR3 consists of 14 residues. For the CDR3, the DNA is TGTGCCAGCAGCCCCCAGGGGGCAGTCGGGGAGCTGTTTTTT. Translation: CASSPQGAVGELFF.

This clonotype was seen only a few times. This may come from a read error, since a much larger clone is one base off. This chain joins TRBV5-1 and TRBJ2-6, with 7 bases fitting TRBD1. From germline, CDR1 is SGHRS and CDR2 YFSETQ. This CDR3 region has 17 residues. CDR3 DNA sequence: TGCCCCAGCAGCTTGTGGGACAGCTCCTCTGGGGCCAACGTCCTGACTTTC. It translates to CPSSLWDSSSGANVLTF.

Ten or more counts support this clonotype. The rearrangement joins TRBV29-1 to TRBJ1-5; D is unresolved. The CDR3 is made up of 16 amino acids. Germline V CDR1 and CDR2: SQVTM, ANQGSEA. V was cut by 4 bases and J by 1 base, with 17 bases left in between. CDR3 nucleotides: TGCAGCGTTGCTTTCTCGGATAGTCAAAGCAATCAGCCCCAGCATTTT. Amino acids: CSVAFSDSQSNQPQHF.

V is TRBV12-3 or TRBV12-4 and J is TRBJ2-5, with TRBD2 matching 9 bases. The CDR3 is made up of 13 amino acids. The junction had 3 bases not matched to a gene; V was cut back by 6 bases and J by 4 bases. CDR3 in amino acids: CASRSSGAETQYF. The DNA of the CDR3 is TGTGCCAGCAGATCTAGCGGGGCAGAGACCCAGTACTTC.

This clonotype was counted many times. For the CDR3, the DNA is TGCGCCAGCAGCTCTTCCGGGGGCTTCTACGAGCAGTACTTC. Its translation is CASSSSGGFYEQYF. The chain carries TRBV5-1 and TRBJ2-7; D possibly uses TRBD1 or TRBD2 (6 bases each). CDR1 is SGHRS, CDR2 YFSETQ, per germline. This CDR3 spans 14 amino acids. V lost 3 bases and J 3 bases, leaving 13 bases between the germline ends.

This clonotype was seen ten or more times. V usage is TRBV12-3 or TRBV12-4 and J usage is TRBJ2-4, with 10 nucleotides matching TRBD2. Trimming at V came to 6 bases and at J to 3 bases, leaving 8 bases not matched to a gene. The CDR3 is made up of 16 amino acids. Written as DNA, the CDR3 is TGTGCCAGCAGCTTCGGACTAGCGGTTGGCAAAAACATTCAGTACTTC. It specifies CASSFGLAVGKNIQYF.

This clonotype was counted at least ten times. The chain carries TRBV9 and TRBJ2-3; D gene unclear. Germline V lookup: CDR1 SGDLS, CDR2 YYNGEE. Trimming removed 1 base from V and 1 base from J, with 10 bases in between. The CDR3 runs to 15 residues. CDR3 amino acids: CASSVRATGTDTQYF. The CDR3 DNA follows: TGTGCCAGCAGCGTACGAGCGACCGGCACAGATACGCAGTATTTT.

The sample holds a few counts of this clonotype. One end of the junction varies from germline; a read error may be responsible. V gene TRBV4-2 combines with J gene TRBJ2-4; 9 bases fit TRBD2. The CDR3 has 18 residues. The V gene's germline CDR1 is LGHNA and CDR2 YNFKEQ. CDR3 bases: TGCGCCAGCAGCCAAGGACTAGCGCCGCCCGGGCGCAAAAACATTCAGTACTTC. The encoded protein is CASSQGLAPPGRKNIQYF.

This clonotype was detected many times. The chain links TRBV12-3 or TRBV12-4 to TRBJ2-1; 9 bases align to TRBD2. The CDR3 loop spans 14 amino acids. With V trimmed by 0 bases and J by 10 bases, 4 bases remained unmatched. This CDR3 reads CASSLAGGLAEQFF. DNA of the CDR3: TGTGCCAGCAGTTTAGCGGGAGGACTAGCGGAGCAGTTCTTC.

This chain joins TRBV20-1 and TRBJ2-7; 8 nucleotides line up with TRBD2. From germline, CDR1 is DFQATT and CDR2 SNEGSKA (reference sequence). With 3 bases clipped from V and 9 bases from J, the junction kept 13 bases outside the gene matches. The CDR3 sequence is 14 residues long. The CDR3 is CSARAGGLSGGQYF. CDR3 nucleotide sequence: TGCAGTGCTAGGGCGGGGGGCCTGTCCGGGGGGCAGTACTTC.

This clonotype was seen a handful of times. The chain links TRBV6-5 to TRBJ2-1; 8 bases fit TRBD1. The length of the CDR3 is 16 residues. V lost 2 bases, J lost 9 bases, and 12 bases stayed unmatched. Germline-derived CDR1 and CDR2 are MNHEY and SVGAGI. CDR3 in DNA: TGTGCCAGCAGTTACGGGGCAGGGGGCCAGCAGAGTGAGCAGTTCTTC. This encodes CASSYGAGGQQSEQFF.

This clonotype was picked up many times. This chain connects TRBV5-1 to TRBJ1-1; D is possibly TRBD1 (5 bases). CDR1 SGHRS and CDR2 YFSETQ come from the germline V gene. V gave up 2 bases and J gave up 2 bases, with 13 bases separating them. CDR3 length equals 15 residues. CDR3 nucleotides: TGCGCCAGCAGCTTAGGGGCGGCGGCCAACACTGAAGCTTTCTTT. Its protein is CASSLGAAANTEAFF.

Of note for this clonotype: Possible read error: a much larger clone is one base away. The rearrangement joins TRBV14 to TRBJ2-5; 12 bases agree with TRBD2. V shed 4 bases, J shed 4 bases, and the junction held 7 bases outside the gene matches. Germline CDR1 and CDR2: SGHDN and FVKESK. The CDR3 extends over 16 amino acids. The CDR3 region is CASSLMTSGRGETQYF. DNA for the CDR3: TGTGCCAGCAGCCTAATGACTAGCGGGAGAGGAGAGACCCAGTACTTC.

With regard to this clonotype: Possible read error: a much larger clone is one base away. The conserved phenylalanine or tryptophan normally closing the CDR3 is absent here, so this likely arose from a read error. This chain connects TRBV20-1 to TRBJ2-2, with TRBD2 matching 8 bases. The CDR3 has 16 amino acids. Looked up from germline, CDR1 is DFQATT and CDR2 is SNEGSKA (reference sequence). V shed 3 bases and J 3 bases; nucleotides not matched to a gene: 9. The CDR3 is CSARDVRGGDTGELFL. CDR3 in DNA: TGCAGTGCTAGGGACGTTCGGGGGGGTGACACCGGGGAGCTGTTTCTT.

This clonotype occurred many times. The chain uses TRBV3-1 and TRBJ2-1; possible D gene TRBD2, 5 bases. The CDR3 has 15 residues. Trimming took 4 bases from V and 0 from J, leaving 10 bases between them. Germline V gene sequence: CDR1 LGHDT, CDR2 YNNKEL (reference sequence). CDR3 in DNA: TGTGCCAGCAGCCTTACCCGGGACTCCTACAATGAGCAGTTCTTC. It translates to CASSLTRDSYNEQFF.

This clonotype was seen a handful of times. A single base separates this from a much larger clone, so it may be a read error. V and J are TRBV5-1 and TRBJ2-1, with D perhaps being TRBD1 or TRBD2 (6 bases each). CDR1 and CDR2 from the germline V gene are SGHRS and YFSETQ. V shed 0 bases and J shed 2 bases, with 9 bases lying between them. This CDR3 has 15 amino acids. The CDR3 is CASSLGGDTYNEQFF. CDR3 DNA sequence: TGCGCCAGCAGCTTGGGCGGGGACACCTACAATGAGCAGTTCTTC.

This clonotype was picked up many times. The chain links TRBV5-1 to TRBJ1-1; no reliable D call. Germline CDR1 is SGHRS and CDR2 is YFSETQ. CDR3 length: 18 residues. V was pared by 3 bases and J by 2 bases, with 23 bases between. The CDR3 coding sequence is TGCGCCAGCAGCTCCCTAGGCGTTTTCGGGATAGGTAACACTGAAGCTTTCTTT. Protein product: CASSSLGVFGIGNTEAFF.